A single sample gave rise to the 32 T cell receptor beta chains below, sequenced in a study of blood T cell repertoires in COVID-19. The repertoire was sequenced with immunoSEQ multiplex PCR; TCRdb's copy has only in-frame clones and lacks some. Of approximately 80,000 clones listed, 80% to 90% are singletons. The sample comprised peripheral blood. Every receptor here comes from a human donor in a cohort sampled during active COVID-19.

This sequence joins TRBV6-5 and TRBJ2-3; 8 positions agree with TRBD2. CDR1 and CDR2 (germline): MNHEY, SVGAGI. V was pared by 4 bases and J by 3 bases, with 9 bases of the junction left unmatched. CDR3 length: 16 residues. The DNA of the CDR3 is TGTGCCAGCAGTTGGACGGTTGCGGGGGGAACAGATACGCAGTATTTT. Translating it yields CASSWTVAGGTDTQYF.

V is TRBV5-1 and J is TRBJ2-7; the D gene is possibly TRBD1 (7 bases). Germline V gene sequence: CDR1 SGHRS, CDR2 YFSETQ. The CDR3 length is 18 residues. The V and J ends lost 0 bases and 2 bases respectively, with 21 bases between them. CDR3 in DNA: TGCGCCAGCAGCTTGGGTAGTTCGGCGGGACAGATCACCTACGAGCAGTACTTC. Its translation: CASSLGSSAGQITYEQYF.

V gene TRBV5-1 combines with J gene TRBJ1-2, with 12 bases matching TRBD1. This CDR3 has 16 residues. The J segment lost 6 bases and the V segment lost 5 bases, leaving 11 bases of the junction unmatched. Germline assignment: CDR1 SGHRS and CDR2 YFSETQ. CDR3 loop: CASSPSGTGGENGYTF. The CDR3 DNA sequence: TGCGCCAGCAGTCCTTCCGGGACAGGGGGCGAGAATGGCTACACCTTC.

V is TRBV6-6 and J is TRBJ2-2, with D tentatively TRBD1 (6 bases). Trimming took 2 bases from V and 1 from J, leaving 8 bases between them. This CDR3 is built from 15 residues. CDR1 and CDR2 from the germline V gene are MNHNY and SVGAGI (reference sequence). The CDR3 bases are TGTGCCAGCAGTTACCCGACAGGGAACACCGGGGAGCTGTTTTTT. Its protein product is CASSYPTGNTGELFF.

Only one count was recorded for this clone. V usage is TRBV5-6 and J usage is TRBJ1-2; a possible D gene is TRBD1 (6 bases). The CDR3 spans 15 residues. Deletions cut 3 bases from V and 5 bases from J, with 17 bases between. Per the germline V gene, CDR1 is SGHDT and CDR2 is YYEEEE. The CDR3 protein is CASSSWRQVLYGYTF. DNA of the CDR3: TGTGCCAGCAGCTCTTGGCGACAGGTTCTTTATGGCTACACCTTC. The whole variable domain, remainder taken from reference TRBV5-6 and TRBJ1-2, is DAGVTQSPTHLIKTRGQQVTLRCSPKSGHDTVSWYQQALGQGPQFIFQYYEEEERQRGNFPDRFSGHQFPNYSSELNVNALLLGDSALYLCASSSWRQVLYGYTFGSGTRLTVV.

The chain links TRBV6-4 to TRBJ2-3; 8 positions match TRBD2. The CDR3 consists of 17 residues. Trimming took 8 bases from V and 0 from J; bases not matched to a gene: 13. Germline CDR1 and CDR2: MRHNA and SNTAGT. In nucleotides, the CDR3 is TGTGCCAGCGTGGGGCCTACGGGGGGGCCAAGCACAGATACGCAGTATTTT. Protein product: CASVGPTGGPSTDTQYF.

In its sample, this clone was seen a few times. The CDR3 DNA reads as TGTGCCAGCAGCCAAGGCGCAGGATACGAGCAGTACTTC. Its translation: CASSQGAGYEQYF. This sequence joins TRBV4-2 and TRBJ2-7; unclear D gene. Germline V gives CDR1 LGHNA, CDR2 YNFKEQ. The CDR3 contains 13 residues. V dropped 1 base and J dropped 4 bases, with 8 bases sitting between them.

The rearrangement joins TRBV6-5 to TRBJ2-4; D is undetermined. Trimming cost V 6 bases and J 10 bases, with 19 bases left between them. The CDR3 length is 14 residues. Germline V gene sequence: CDR1 MNHEY, CDR2 SVGAGI. CDR3 DNA: TGTGCCAGCAGCCCCCCCCAGCGCCTCTCGATTCAGTACTTC. Encoded protein: CASSPPQRLSIQYF.

V gene TRBV7-2 combines with J gene TRBJ2-1; perhaps TRBD2 as D (6 bases). Trimming shortened V by 5 bases and J by 12 bases, and 14 bases separated the two germline ends. This CDR3 has 12 residues. Germline CDR1 and CDR2: SGHTA and FQGNSA. CDR3 protein: CASSPGVGGQFF. The CDR3 DNA sequence: TGTGCCAGCAGCCCCGGGGTGGGAGGGCAGTTCTTC.

J is TRBJ2-1 and V is TRBV12-1; the table calls TRBD1, which could not be checked here. TRBV12-1 has pseudogene status. The CDR3 covers 16 residues. CDR3 in amino acids: CASSFGVLTGYNEQFF. The CDR3, as DNA: TGTGCCAGCAGCTTTGGTGTACTCACAGGGTACAATGAGCAGTTCTTC.

This chain joins TRBV10-3 and TRBJ1-2; no reliable D call. This CDR3 spans 11 amino acids. Deletions cut 6 bases from V and 4 bases from J, with 6 bases between. CDR1 and CDR2 from the germline V gene are ENHRY and SYGVKD. CDR3 DNA: TGTGCCATCAGAAACAGCTATGGCTACACCTTC. It encodes CAIRNSYGYTF.

The chain has TRBV3-1 (or the pseudogene TRBV3-2) and TRBJ2-5, with 10 bases matching TRBD1. The CDR3 loop spans 15 amino acids. V lost 10 bases to trimming and J lost 0 bases; unmatched junction nucleotides: 8. CDR1 and CDR2 (germline): LGHDT, YNNKEL (reference sequence). The CDR3 region is CATQGQGFYQETQYF. CDR3 nucleotides: TGTGCCACTCAGGGACAGGGGTTTTACCAAGAGACCCAGTACTTC.

This chain connects TRBV14 to TRBJ2-2; D is unresolved. This CDR3 comprises 13 residues. Trimming removed 1 base from V and 7 bases from J, with 7 bases in between. Germline CDR1 and CDR2: SGHDN and FVKESK. The DNA of the CDR3 is TGTGCCAGCAGCCAAGCGGCGGTCGGGGAGCTGTTTTTT. Translated: CASSQAAVGELFF.

The chain carries TRBV9 and TRBJ2-3, with TRBD2 identical over 7 bases. Trimming cost V 4 bases and J 2 bases; bases outside gene matches: 7. Germline-derived CDR1 and CDR2 are SGDLS and YYNGEE. The CDR3 totals 15 residues. DNA of the CDR3: TGTGCCAGCAGCCCCACTAGCGTCTACACAGATACGCAGTATTTT. Translated: CASSPTSVYTDTQYF.

CDR3: CASSIGGVGETQYF. CDR3 bases: TGTGCCAGTAGTATAGGCGGGGTGGGAGAGACCCAGTACTTC. The rearrangement joins TRBV19 to TRBJ2-5; D is possibly TRBD2 (6 bases). V shed 1 base and J shed 4 bases, with 10 bases lying between them. Germline CDR1 and CDR2: LNHDA and SQIVND (reference sequence). The CDR3 is 14 amino acids. The full variable domain, in which reference TRBV19 and TRBJ2-5 provide the parts outside the CDR3, is DGGITQSPKYLFRKEGQNVTLSCEQNLNHDAMYWYRQDPGQGLRLIYYSQIVNDFQKGDIAEGYSVSREKKESFPLTVTSAQKNPTAFYLCASSIGGVGETQYFGPGTRLLVL.

This clone occurred once. The genes are TRBV5-1 and TRBJ2-7; 12 bases map to TRBD2. CDR3 length: 16 residues. The trim removed 4 bases at V and 9 bases at J, leaving 14 bases unmatched. Germline V gene data show CDR1 as SGHRS and CDR2 as YFSETQ. The DNA for the CDR3 is TGCGCCAGCAGCCAAGGACTAGCGGGGACCCTGCTTGGGCAGTACTTC. Translation gives CASSQGLAGTLLGQYF.

The chain joins TRBV28 to TRBJ2-7; 13 bases line up with TRBD2. V lost 6 bases and J lost 2; bases outside the gene matches: 4. This CDR3 contains 15 residues. The germline CDR1 and CDR2 sequences are MDHEN and SYDVKM. The CDR3 DNA reads TGTGCCAGCAGCCGGGGACTAGCGGGACCCTACGAGCAGTACTTC. It codes for CASSRGLAGPYEQYF.

V and J are TRBV6-6 and TRBJ1-2, with D tentatively TRBD1 (6 bases). Trimming removed 2 bases from V and 4 bases from J, with 14 bases in between. This CDR3 is built from 15 residues. From germline, CDR1 is MNHNY and CDR2 SVGAGI (reference sequence). The CDR3 DNA reads TGTGCCAGCAGTTACATGGGGGGGGCGACCTATGGCTACACCTTC. Residues: CASSYMGGATYGYTF.

V usage is TRBV11-3 and J usage is TRBJ2-5; 8 bases map to TRBD1. CDR3 length equals 14 residues. The germline V gene has CDR1 SGHNT and CDR2 YENEEA. J was trimmed by 4 bases and V by 5 bases; bases with no gene match: 6. CDR3 nucleotides: TGTGCCAGCAGCCAAGGGACAGGTCGAGAGACCCAGTACTTC. Residues: CASSQGTGRETQYF.

This chain joins TRBV4-3 and TRBJ2-3; TRBD1 agrees at 7 bases. The V gene's germline CDR1 is LGHNA and CDR2 YSLEER. The CDR3 has 16 amino acids. Trimming removed 0 bases from V and 1 base from J; junction bases left unmatched: 4. In nucleotides, the CDR3 is TGCGCCAGCAGCCAAGAGTTTGGACAGGGCACAGATACGCAGTATTTT. It codes for CASSQEFGQGTDTQYF.

The chain employs TRBV10-3 and TRBJ1-1; 8 bases map to TRBD1. Germline V gene lookup returns CDR1 ENHRY and CDR2 SYGVKD. The CDR3 consists of 15 residues. Germline trimming cut 3 bases from V and 3 bases from J; bases unmatched to any gene: 6. The CDR3 nucleotides read TGTGCCATCAGTGACCCCGGACAGGGCCACACTGAAGCTTTCTTT. Translated: CAISDPGQGHTEAFF.

The count of this clone is one. Relative to the germline gene, one junction end is altered; a read error may explain this. The chain carries TRBV7-8 and TRBJ2-7; TRBD2 aligns across 9 bases. Germline-derived CDR1 and CDR2 are SGHVS and FQNEAQ. The CDR3 spans 13 residues. CDR3 in amino acids: CASSSVVAGVPHF. CDR3 nucleotides: TGTGCCAGCAGCTCAGTGGTAGCGGGGGTCCCCCACTTC. Filled out from reference TRBV7-8 and TRBJ2-7, the complete variable domain reads GAGVSQSPRYKVAKRGQDVALRCDPISGHVSLFWYQQALGQGPEFLTYFQNEAQLDKSGLPSDRFFAERPEGSVSTLKIQRTQQEDSAVYLCASSSVVAGVPHFGPGTRLTVT.

The chain recombines TRBV24-1 with TRBJ2-5; 8 positions agree with TRBD2. In germline, CDR1 is KGHDR, CDR2 SFDVKD. This CDR3 has 12 amino acids. The V gene end was trimmed by 7 bases and the J gene end by 7 bases; junction bases not matched to a gene: 4. CDR3 in DNA: TGTGCCACCAGGGGGCTAGCGGGGACCCAGTACTTC. Amino acid sequence: CATRGLAGTQYF.

In DNA, the CDR3 is TGTGCCAGCAGCAAAGCGTACCCAGGGAATAATAGAAACACCATATATTTT. Protein sequence: CASSKAYPGNNRNTIYF. The chain joins TRBV21-1 to TRBJ1-3; the D call TRBD1 from the table was never checked on the DNA. TRBV21-1 is a pseudogene segment. This CDR3 comprises 17 residues.

V usage is TRBV6-5 and J usage is TRBJ1-1; TRBD1 might be the D (5 bases). V gave up 0 bases and J gave up 5 bases, with 13 bases separating them. Germline CDR1 reads MNHEY; CDR2 reads SVGAGI. This CDR3 region has 15 residues. CDR3 DNA: TGTGCCAGCAGTTACTCCCCTGCTGGGGGGACTGAAGCTTTCTTT. It encodes CASSYSPAGGTEAFF.

The sample holds a few counts of this clone. This chain connects TRBV6-4 to TRBJ1-1; 7 bases agree with TRBD1. J was trimmed by 8 bases and V by 5 bases; bases with no gene match: 8. The CDR3 runs to 13 residues. Germline lookup yields CDR1 MRHNA and CDR2 SNTAGT. DNA for the CDR3: TGTGCCAGCAGTCCGGACAGGAGGGGAGAAGCTTTCTTT. Amino acid sequence: CASSPDRRGEAFF.

A single count supports this clone. The genes are TRBV28 and TRBJ2-1; TRBD2 is a possible D gene (5 bases). The CDR3 is 12 residues long. V lost 5 bases, J lost 7 bases, and 9 bases lay in between. CDR1 and CDR2 from the germline V gene are MDHEN and SYDVKM. DNA for the CDR3: TGTGCCAGCAGTATCCGGGGTAATGAGCAGTTCTTC. Translated, it gives CASSIRGNEQFF.

This clone was observed once. The rearrangement links TRBV20-1 to TRBJ2-7; D call uncertain. V was shortened by 1 base and J by 6 bases, with 7 bases between the two germline ends. Per germline, CDR1 DFQATT and CDR2 SNEGSKA (reference sequence). The CDR3 covers 11 residues. The CDR3 loop reads CSARAGPEQYF. The CDR3 coding sequence is TGCAGTGCTAGAGCTGGGCCCGAGCAGTACTTC.

This chain joins TRBV2 and TRBJ1-2; 8 bases map to TRBD1. Germline V gene data show CDR1 as SNHLY and CDR2 as FYNNEI. The CDR3 is 12 amino acids. Trimming removed 6 bases from V and 7 bases from J; junction bases left unmatched: 4. CDR3 residues: CASSRTGLGYTF. The CDR3 DNA follows: TGTGCCAGCAGCCGGACAGGGCTTGGCTACACCTTC.

J is TRBJ2-5 and V is TRBV28, with 7 nucleotides matching TRBD1. The germline V gene has CDR1 MDHEN and CDR2 SYDVKM. The CDR3 contains 15 residues. J gave up 4 bases and V 1 base, and 6 bases lay outside the gene matches. CDR3 protein: CASSLYRGQLETQYF. The CDR3 nucleotides read TGTGCCAGCAGTTTATATAGGGGGCAGTTAGAGACCCAGTACTTC.

The rearrangement joins TRBV7-3 to TRBJ2-1; weak D call: TRBD2 (6 bases). With 6 bases removed from V and 1 base from J, the gap between germline ends came to 13 bases. The CDR3 spans 15 residues. CDR1 and CDR2 (germline): SGHTA, FQGTGA. CDR3 region: CASSPGLGSYNEQFF. The CDR3 nucleotides are TGTGCCAGCAGTCCGGGACTCGGGTCCTACAATGAGCAGTTCTTC.

The chain carries TRBV9 and TRBJ2-1, with D possibly matching TRBD2 (5 bases). The V end was cut by 3 bases, the J end by 8 bases, with 15 bases between. This CDR3 has 14 amino acids. Germline V gene data show CDR1 as SGDLS and CDR2 as YYNGEE. This chain's CDR3 is CASSETTTSHEQFF. The DNA of the CDR3 is TGTGCCAGCAGCGAGACTACCACCAGCCATGAGCAGTTCTTC.